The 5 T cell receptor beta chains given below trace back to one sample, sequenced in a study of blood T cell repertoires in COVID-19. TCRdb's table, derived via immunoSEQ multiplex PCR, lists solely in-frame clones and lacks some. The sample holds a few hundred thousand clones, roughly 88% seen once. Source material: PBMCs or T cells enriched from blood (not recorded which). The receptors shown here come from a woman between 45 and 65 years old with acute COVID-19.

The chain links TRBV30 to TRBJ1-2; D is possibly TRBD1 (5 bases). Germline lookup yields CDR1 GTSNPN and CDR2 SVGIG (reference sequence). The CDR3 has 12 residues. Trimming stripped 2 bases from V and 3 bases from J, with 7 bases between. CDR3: CAWSKGDYGYTF. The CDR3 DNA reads TGTGCCTGGAGTAAAGGGGACTATGGCTACACCTTC.

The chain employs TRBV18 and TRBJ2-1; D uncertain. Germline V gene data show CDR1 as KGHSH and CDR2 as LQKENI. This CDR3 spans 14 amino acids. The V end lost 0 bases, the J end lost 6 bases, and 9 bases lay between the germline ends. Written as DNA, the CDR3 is TGTGCCAGCTCACCACCCAATGGCCGCAATGAGCAGTTCTTC. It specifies CASSPPNGRNEQFF.

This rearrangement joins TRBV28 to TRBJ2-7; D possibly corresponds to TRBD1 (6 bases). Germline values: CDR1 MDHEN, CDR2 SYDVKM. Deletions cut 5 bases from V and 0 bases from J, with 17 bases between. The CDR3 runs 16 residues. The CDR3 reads CASSVLGMDSSYEQYF. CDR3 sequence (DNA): TGTGCCAGCAGTGTCCTTGGGATGGACAGCTCCTACGAGCAGTACTTC. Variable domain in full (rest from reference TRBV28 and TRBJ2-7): DVKVTQSSRYLVKRTGEKVFLECVQDMDHENMFWYRQDPGLGLRLIYFSYDVKMKEKGDIPEGYSVSREKKERFSLILESASTNQTSMYLCASSVLGMDSSYEQYFGPGTRLTVT.

CDR3 region: CATRRTSGRTVQFF. In nucleotides, the CDR3 is TGTGCCACCAGGCGGACTAGCGGGAGAACGGTACAGTTCTTC. This chain joins TRBV15 and TRBJ2-1; 13 bases map to TRBD2. V was clipped by 6 bases and J by 13 bases; unmatched bases: 9. Per germline, CDR1 LNHNV and CDR2 YYDKDF (reference sequence). The CDR3 sequence is 14 residues long.

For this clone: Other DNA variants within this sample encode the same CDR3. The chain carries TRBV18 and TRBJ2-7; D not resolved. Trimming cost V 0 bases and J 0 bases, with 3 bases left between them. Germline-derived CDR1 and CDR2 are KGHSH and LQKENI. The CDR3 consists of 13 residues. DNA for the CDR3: TGTGCCAGCTCACCACCCAGCTCCTACGAGCAGTACTTC. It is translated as CASSPPSSYEQYF.